The 27 T cell receptor beta chains listed next were all sequenced from one sample in a study of blood T cells in healthy people across ages. The use of a sample-barcoded 5' primer and a J-beta primer mix characterized a second PCR of roughly 7 to 11 cycles. MiXCR, run by TCRdb on the 5' RACE reads, gives a single entry per CDR3 protein. The repertoire includes 650,000 to 700,000 distinct CDR3 sequences, roughly 32% of them detected once, and 15% to 19% sits in the top ten. Sequencing was performed on blood. These receptors were taken from a woman older than 75 in good health.

V is TRBV9 and J is TRBJ2-2, with 8 positions matching TRBD2. Germline V gene data show CDR1 as SGDLS and CDR2 as YYNGEE. The J segment lost 4 bases and the V segment lost 3 bases, leaving 8 bases of the junction unmatched. This CDR3 is 16 amino acids long. The CDR3 bases are TGTGCCAGCAGCGCGTCGGGGGGGCCGCTCACCGGGGAGCTGTTTTTT. Encoded protein: CASSASGGPLTGELFF.

A note on this clonotype: This sequence may be a read error, since a much larger clone differs from it by one base. This sequence joins TRBV4-2 and TRBJ1-2; 8 nucleotides align to TRBD1. The ends lost 0 bases at V and 4 bases at J; junction bases unmatched: 13. CDR1 is LGHNA, CDR2 YNFKEQ, per germline. CDR3 length: 18 residues. CDR3 loop: CASSQDNQGAPFSYGYTF. The CDR3 DNA is TGTGCCAGCAGCCAAGATAACCAGGGGGCACCATTCAGCTATGGCTACACCTTC.

The gene calls are TRBV18 and TRBJ1-5; D is ambiguous. The CDR3 length is 15 residues. Germline loops: CDR1 KGHSH, CDR2 LQKENI. V lost 2 bases, J lost 0 bases, and 8 bases lay in between. The CDR3 protein is CASSPEGNSNQPQHF. The CDR3 DNA reads TGTGCCAGCTCACCAGAGGGAAATAGCAATCAGCCCCAGCATTTT.

This clonotype was detected many times. V gene TRBV9 combines with J gene TRBJ2-7; D call uncertain. The CDR3 has 16 amino acids. V was pared by 0 bases and J by 2 bases, with 15 bases between. Germline values: CDR1 SGDLS, CDR2 YYNGEE. In nucleotides, the CDR3 is TGTGCCAGCAGCGTAGGCAGCCGAACGGCGACCTACGAGCAGTACTTC. As protein: CASSVGSRTATYEQYF.

The rearrangement links TRBV4-3 to TRBJ2-3, with 8 bases identical to TRBD2. Germline lookup yields CDR1 LGHNA and CDR2 YSLEER. The CDR3 runs 15 residues. With 0 bases clipped from V and 4 bases from J, the junction kept 3 bases outside the gene matches. CDR3 in amino acids: CASSQELAGPDTQYF. For the CDR3, the DNA is TGCGCCAGCAGCCAAGAGCTAGCGGGCCCAGATACGCAGTATTTT.

The J gene is TRBJ2-7, the V gene TRBV20-1; 8 positions agree with TRBD2. The ends lost 4 bases at V and 2 bases at J; junction bases unmatched: 7. Germline values: CDR1 DFQATT, CDR2 SNEGSKA (reference sequence). The CDR3 has 14 amino acids. Here the CDR3 DNA reads TGCAGTGCTAACCAGCGGGGGCGCGCCTACGAGCAGTACTTC. Amino acids: CSANQRGRAYEQYF.

The chain couples TRBV28 to TRBJ1-2, with TRBD1 matching over 9 bases. This CDR3 contains 15 residues. Germline CDR1 and CDR2: MDHEN and SYDVKM. The junction had 12 bases not matched to a gene; V was cut back by 8 bases and J by 5 bases. CDR3 protein: CASRPRDRVWYGYTF. The CDR3 DNA sequence: TGTGCCAGCCGACCCCGGGACAGGGTCTGGTATGGCTACACCTTC.

This clonotype was found many times. V is TRBV6-1 and J is TRBJ2-7; 8 nucleotides align to TRBD2. V lost 3 bases, J lost 6 bases, and 10 bases stayed unmatched. CDR1 and CDR2 (germline): MNHNS, SASEGT. The CDR3 runs to 15 residues. In DNA, the CDR3 is TGTGCCAGCAGTGACCACGGGACTAGGCTTCGCGAGCAGTACTTC. Residues: CASSDHGTRLREQYF.

This clonotype was detected ten times or more. The rearrangement links TRBV18 to TRBJ2-7; no reliable D call. V gave up 4 bases and J gave up 3 bases, with 13 bases separating them. This CDR3 is built from 14 residues. CDR1 KGHSH and CDR2 LQKENI come from the germline V gene. The CDR3 bases are TGTGCCAGCTCACAACGGCCAGCTCTCTACGAGCAGTACTTC. Amino acids: CASSQRPALYEQYF. Full variable domain (outside the CDR3, taken from reference TRBV18 and TRBJ2-7): NAGVMQNPRHLVRRRGQEARLRCSPMKGHSHVYWYRQLPEEGLKFMVYLQKENIIDESGMPKERFSAEFPKEGPSILRIQQVVRGDSAAYFCASSQRPALYEQYFGPGTRLTVT.

This clonotype showed up many times. The chain recombines TRBV2 with TRBJ1-2, with D tentatively TRBD1 (6 bases). Looked up from germline, CDR1 is SNHLY and CDR2 is FYNNEI. With 6 bases removed from V and 4 bases from J, the gap between germline ends came to 12 bases. The CDR3 has 13 amino acids. The CDR3, as DNA: TGTGCCAGCAGACGCGGACAGCTCTATGGCTACACCTTC. Translated, it gives CASRRGQLYGYTF.

The sample holds many counts of this clonotype. The chain couples TRBV5-1 to TRBJ1-1; TRBD1 aligns across 9 bases. CDR3 length: 12 residues. The germline gives CDR1 SGHRS, CDR2 YFSETQ. V dropped 5 bases and J dropped 5; count of bases not matched to a gene: 1. CDR3 sequence: CASRTGGTEAFF. The CDR3 DNA reads TGCGCCAGCAGGACAGGGGGAACTGAAGCTTTCTTT.

For this clonotype: A read error may produce the germline difference seen at one junction end. CDR3 region: CASSVGTDAQYF. The CDR3 nucleotides read TGTGCCAGCAGTGTGGGCACAGATGCGCAGTATTTT. The chain employs TRBV12-3 or TRBV12-4 and TRBJ2-3; no reliable D call. The length of the CDR3 is 12 residues.

Regarding this clonotype: With a much larger clone just one base away, this may be a read error. V gene TRBV7-9 combines with J gene TRBJ1-2; D not certain. The CDR3 runs 14 residues. Germline lookup yields CDR1 SEHNR and CDR2 FQNEAQ (reference sequence). The CDR3 loop is CASSLAVQFGGYAF. Written as DNA, the CDR3 is TGTGCCAGCAGCTTAGCGGTGCAGTTTGGAGGCTACGCCTTC.

This clonotype has a count of ten or more. One junction end disagrees with the germline gene, perhaps due to a read error. The chain couples TRBV7-3 to TRBJ2-1, with 8 bases fitting TRBD2. The CDR3 spans 15 residues. From germline, CDR1 is SGHTA and CDR2 FQGTGA. The CDR3 sequence: CASSPSGGGYDEQFF. In DNA, the CDR3 is TGTGCCAGCAGCCCTTCGGGGGGGGGCTACGATGAGCAGTTCTTC.

This clonotype was counted a few times. The J gene is TRBJ1-6, the V gene TRBV3-1; TRBD1 agrees at 8 bases. The CDR3 extends over 14 amino acids. The trim removed 6 bases at V and 10 bases at J, leaving 8 bases unmatched. Per the germline V gene, CDR1 is LGHDT and CDR2 is YNNKEL (reference sequence). CDR3 sequence (DNA): TGTGCCAGCAGAAACGGACAGGGTAGGTCACCCCTCCACTTT. This sequence encodes CASRNGQGRSPLHF. Together with reference TRBV3-1 and TRBJ1-6, the CDR3 gives the full variable domain: DTAVSQTPKYLVTQMGNDKSIKCEQNLGHDTMYWYKQDSKKFLKIMFSYNNKELIINETVPNRFSPKSPDKAHLNLHINSLELGDSAVYFCASRNGQGRSPLHFGNGTRLTVT.

This chain connects TRBV7-2 to TRBJ1-6; a possible D gene is TRBD1 (5 bases). The germline gives CDR1 SGHTA, CDR2 FQGNSA. The V end was cut by 5 bases, the J end by 5 bases, with 10 bases between. The CDR3 extends over 14 amino acids. In DNA form, the CDR3 reads TGTGCCAGCAGCGCCGGGACTCATAATTCACCCCTCCACTTT. Translation: CASSAGTHNSPLHF.

J is TRBJ2-2 and V is TRBV6-4; TRBD1 matches 7 bases. CDR1 and CDR2 (germline): MRHNA, SNTAGT. The CDR3 has 17 residues. J lost 7 bases, V lost 0 bases, and 11 bases had no gene match. CDR3 sequence (DNA): TGTGCCAGCAGTGACTCAGGGGGCTTTCTACCAGACGGGGAGCTGTTTTTT. Translation gives CASSDSGGFLPDGELFF.

This clonotype was picked up a small number of times. The chain combines TRBV6-1 with TRBJ2-3; 10 bases map to TRBD2. Germline V gene data show CDR1 as MNHNS and CDR2 as SASEGT. The ends lost 0 bases at V and 4 bases at J; junction bases unmatched: 1. The CDR3 has 15 residues. The CDR3 loop reads CASSEASGGPDTQYF. The CDR3 DNA reads as TGTGCCAGCAGTGAAGCTAGCGGGGGGCCAGATACGCAGTATTTT.

This clonotype was observed many times. The V call is TRBV7-3, the J call TRBJ2-6; D is unclear. V lost 5 bases and J lost 0, with 17 bases in between. The germline V gene has CDR1 SGHTA and CDR2 FQGTGA. The CDR3 runs to 18 residues. CDR3 protein: CASSPLSGPGSGANVLTF. CDR3 nucleotides: TGTGCCAGCAGCCCCCTTTCCGGACCGGGCTCTGGGGCCAACGTCCTGACTTTC.

This clonotype was counted ten times or more. This chain links TRBV20-1 with TRBJ2-1; D remains ambiguous. Trimming left V 4 bases short and J 3 bases short, with 4 bases between. The CDR3 sequence is 11 residues long. Germline loops: CDR1 DFQATT, CDR2 SNEGSKA (reference sequence). CDR3 in DNA: TGCAGTGCTACAGGCTACAATGAGCAGTTCTTC. It codes for CSATGYNEQFF.

As concerns this clonotype: This could be a read error, since a much larger clone is one nucleotide away. The chain has TRBV18 and TRBJ2-1; tentatively, D is TRBD1 or TRBD2 (5 bases each). The CDR3 sequence is 14 residues long. CDR1 and CDR2 from the germline V gene are KGHSH and LQKENI. V was shortened by 5 bases and J by 10 bases, with 18 bases between the two germline ends. The DNA of the CDR3 is TGTGCCAGCTCAGGGGACGGGCCCATGAACGAGCAGTTCTTC. This encodes CASSGDGPMNEQFF.

This clonotype was seen a few times. This chain links TRBV6-1 with TRBJ1-4, with D unclear. Germline lookup yields CDR1 MNHNS and CDR2 SASEGT. The CDR3 is made up of 13 amino acids. Trimming left V 4 bases short and J 7 bases short, with 10 bases between. CDR3 loop: CASSVSVFEKLFF. The DNA for the CDR3 is TGTGCCAGCAGTGTTTCAGTGTTTGAAAAACTGTTTTTT.

This clonotype was recorded many times. The J gene is TRBJ1-2, the V gene TRBV7-9; D gene uncertain. Trimming cost V 1 base and J 4 bases, with 7 bases left between them. Germline V gives CDR1 SEHNR, CDR2 FQNEAQ (reference sequence). This CDR3 region has 13 residues. As DNA, the CDR3 is TGTGCCAGCAGCTTAGAACGGGTCTATGGCTACACCTTC. Translating it yields CASSLERVYGYTF.

The V gene is TRBV20-1, the J gene TRBJ1-2; 9 nucleotides align to TRBD1. From germline, CDR1 is DFQATT and CDR2 SNEGSKA (reference sequence). V trimming: 5 bases; J trimming: 6 bases; junction bases outside the gene matches: 7. This CDR3 region has 13 residues. The CDR3 coding sequence is TGCAGTGCTTGGGACAGGGTATCGGATGGCTACACCTTC. Translation gives CSAWDRVSDGYTF.

Details on this clonotype: A clone one base away is much larger, so this may be a read error. The V gene is TRBV5-5, the J gene TRBJ2-7, with D possibly being TRBD1 (6 bases). Germline V lookup: CDR1 SGHKS, CDR2 YYEKEE (reference sequence). Trimming left V 6 bases short and J 7 bases short, with 20 bases between. The CDR3 has 14 amino acids. CDR3 sequence reads: CASKVGAGAMEQYF. As DNA, the CDR3 is TGTGCCAGCAAAGTCGGGGCAGGGGCTATGGAGCAGTACTTC.

The chain employs TRBV5-1 and TRBJ2-1, with 13 bases aligning to TRBD2. Germline V gene lookup returns CDR1 SGHRS and CDR2 YFSETQ. The CDR3 is 16 amino acids. The V gene end was trimmed by 0 bases and the J gene end by 7 bases; junction bases not matched to a gene: 4. CDR3 sequence: CASSLAGLAGVNEQFF. The CDR3 DNA sequence: TGCGCCAGCAGCTTGGCCGGACTAGCGGGAGTAAATGAGCAGTTCTTC. Looking up the rest from reference TRBV5-1 and TRBJ2-1 gives the full variable domain: KAGVTQTPRYLIKTRGQQVTLSCSPISGHRSVSWYQQTPGQGLQFLFEYFSETQRNKGNFPGRFSGRQFSNSRSEMNVSTLELGDSALYLCASSLAGLAGVNEQFFGPGTRLTVL.

In this sample, this clonotype turned up once. J is TRBJ1-1 and V is TRBV5-5; D might be TRBD1 (6 bases). Trimming removed 4 bases from V and 6 bases from J, with 19 bases in between. The CDR3 is made up of 15 amino acids. The germline V gene encodes CDR1 SGHKS and CDR2 YYEKEE (reference sequence). CDR3 in amino acids: CASSATGLGRSEAFF. Written as DNA, the CDR3 is TGTGCCAGCAGCGCAACAGGGTTGGGTAGGTCTGAAGCTTTCTTT.